The 3 T cell receptor beta chains below all came from one sample that was sequenced in a study of CD4 T cells in relation to SARS-CoV-2 and coronaviruses (dated by TCRdb to about 2021). CD4+ T cells from unexposed donors were collected before the COVID-19 pandemic (2011-2018). The EasySep CD4+ T cell isolation kit was used to isolate CD4+ T cells once the cultures had run for about 10 days. No antigens are known for them. Library preparation was by the immunoSEQ multiplex PCR assay. Sourced from immuneACCESS, this table was stored by TCRdb with only in-frame sequences that have V and J called. A share of the clones is absent; for the studies checked, an unresolved V gene accounts for under half, and the remainder has no known explanation. Present in this sample are around 31,000 clones, less than 80% of which were seen just once. Of the sample, about 12% falls within the top ten clones. Sequencing was performed on CD4+ T cells from PBMCs, cultured in vitro. These receptors were taken from a human donor in good health.

The chain combines TRBV5-6 with TRBJ1-4, with D unresolved. Trimming took 1 base from V and 4 from J, leaving 17 bases between them. This CDR3 region has 17 residues. Looked up from germline, CDR1 is SGHDT and CDR2 is YYEEEE. The CDR3 is CASSLNEGSHYNEKLFF. As DNA, the CDR3 is TGTGCCAGCAGCTTGAATGAGGGCTCGCATTATAATGAAAAACTGTTTTTT.

The chain joins TRBV18 to TRBJ2-2; no clear D. V lost 0 bases and J 6 bases, leaving 8 bases between the germline ends. Per germline, CDR1 KGHSH and CDR2 LQKENI. CDR3 size: 14 residues. Written as DNA, the CDR3 is TGTGCCAGCTCACCACCGTCAGTGCCCGGGGAGCTGTTTTTT. Translated: CASSPPSVPGELFF.

This clone was detected only a few times. This rearrangement joins TRBV7-2 to TRBJ1-1; D is perhaps TRBD1 (5 bases). The length of the CDR3 is 15 residues. Germline-derived CDR1 and CDR2 are SGHTA and FQGNSA. V lost 4 bases and J lost 0, with 12 bases in between. Here the CDR3 reads CASSSRQFLNTEAFF. Here the CDR3 DNA reads TGTGCCAGCAGCTCCCGACAGTTTCTGAACACTGAAGCTTTCTTT.